The 5 T cell receptor beta chains reported below all come from one sample, sequenced in a study of molecular identifiers for immune sequencing clone quantification (dated by TCRdb to 2017 to 2018). The library was produced with PCR. The data were produced on an Illumina HiSeq 4000. In TCRdb, the public reads were trimmed at Q25 with fastp and aligned with MiXCR, with productive beta chains retained. Each entry merges the rows of one CDR3 protein and shows their most common DNA and genes. The sample table contains 600,000 to 650,000 distinct CDR3 sequences; only one count was recorded for less than 20% of them. The ten largest make up 0.7% to 1% of the sample. Sequenced input: naive CD8+ T cells from blood, with Jurkat cell RNA spiked in. This specimen's cell subset or site label, interpreted: FACS-sorted CD8+CD4-CCR7+CD45RA+ naive T cells. The receptors come from a human donor in good health. Some libraries in this study had Jurkat cell RNA spiked in.

There are many counts of this clonotype. This chain's CDR3 is CASSLGMGTDTQYF. CDR3 nucleotides: TGTGCCAGCAGCTTAGGGATGGGCACAGATACGCAGTATTTT. The V and J genes are TRBV7-6 and TRBJ2-3; no firm D call. The CDR3 loop spans 14 amino acids. Germline CDR1 reads SGHVS; CDR2 reads FNYEAQ. The V end was cut by 1 base, the J end by 1 base, with 6 bases between.

Many counts were recorded for this clonotype. The chain combines TRBV19 with TRBJ1-1; D uncertain. Trimming removed 3 bases from V and 4 bases from J, with 12 bases in between. The germline CDR1 and CDR2 sequences are LNHDA and SQIVND (reference sequence). The length of the CDR3 is 14 residues. CDR3 DNA sequence: TGTGCCAGTAGTATCGTCCTTGTGGGCACTGAAGCTTTCTTT. Translation: CASSIVLVGTEAFF.

This clonotype was found many times. The CDR3 region has the DNA TGTGCCAGCAGTGATCCGACACAGGGTTTGTACACTGAAGCTTTCTTT. Translated, it gives CASSDPTQGLYTEAFF. The chain carries TRBV2 and TRBJ1-1; D might be TRBD1 (6 bases). In germline, CDR1 is SNHLY, CDR2 FYNNEI. V lost 3 bases and J 3 bases, leaving 17 bases between the germline ends. CDR3 length equals 16 residues.

This clonotype showed up many times. V usage is TRBV4-3 and J usage is TRBJ1-2, with a weak D call TRBD1 (5 bases). The CDR3 has 15 amino acids. The ends were cut back, 1 base at V and 4 bases at J, with 13 bases in the middle. From germline, CDR1 is LGHNA and CDR2 YSLEER. CDR3 residues: CASSQGVQGVYGYTF. CDR3 sequence (DNA): TGCGCCAGCAGCCAAGGGGTGCAGGGCGTCTATGGCTACACCTTC.

This clonotype has ten or more counts. The chain employs TRBV27 and TRBJ2-1, with D possibly TRBD1 on 6 matching bases. CDR3 length equals 15 residues. CDR1 is MNHEY and CDR2 is SMNVEV in the germline V gene (reference sequence). With 1 base removed from V and 6 bases from J, the gap between germline ends came to 13 bases. CDR3 coding DNA: TGTGCCAGCAGTTTATGGGCGGTAGGGGGCAATGAGCAGTTCTTC. Encoded protein: CASSLWAVGGNEQFF.